This T cell receptor beta chain was profiled in a study of cytotoxic CD8 clonotypes in ibrutinib-treated CLL. Study-level results: Under therapy, public clonotypes either contracted or stayed stable, and they were uncommon.

The germline V gene has CDR1 SGHRS and CDR2 YFSETQ. The CDR3 contains 14 residues. V lost 9 bases and J lost 2, with 14 bases in between. Method: immunoSEQ multiplex PCR; TCRdb's copy keeps in-frame clones and lacks some. The sample lists more than 110,000 clones, around 76% seen once, with about 5% in the top ten. This clone was recorded a few times. Its specificity is not known. Material: PBMCs, obtained after 24 months of ibrutinib treatment. This chain joins TRBV5-1 and TRBJ2-2, with D perhaps matching TRBD2 (7 bases). The TCR comes from a human donor with chronic lymphocytic leukemia. CDR3 in amino acids: CATRGGGNTGELFF. The CDR3 nucleotides read TGCGCCACCCGGGGAGGGGGAAACACCGGGGAGCTGTTTTTT.